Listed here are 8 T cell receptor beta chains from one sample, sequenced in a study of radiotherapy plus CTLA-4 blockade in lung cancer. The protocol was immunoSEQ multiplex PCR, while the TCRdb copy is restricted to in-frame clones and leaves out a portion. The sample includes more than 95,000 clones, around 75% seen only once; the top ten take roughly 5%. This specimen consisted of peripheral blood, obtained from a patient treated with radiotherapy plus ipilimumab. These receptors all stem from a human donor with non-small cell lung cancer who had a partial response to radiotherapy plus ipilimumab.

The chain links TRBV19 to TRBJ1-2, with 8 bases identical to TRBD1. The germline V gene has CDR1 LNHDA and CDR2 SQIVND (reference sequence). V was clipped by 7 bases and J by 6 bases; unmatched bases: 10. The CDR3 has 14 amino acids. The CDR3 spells CASTTTGGTDGYTF. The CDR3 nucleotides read TGTGCCAGTACTACAACAGGGGGTACGGATGGCTACACCTTC.

CDR3 sequence: CASTFGTGSGEQYF. In DNA, the CDR3 is TGCGCCAGCACCTTCGGGACAGGGTCGGGGGAGCAGTACTTC. This chain connects TRBV5-1 to TRBJ2-7, with 9 bases fitting TRBD1. This CDR3 contains 14 residues. CDR1 is SGHRS and CDR2 is YFSETQ in the germline V gene. With 6 bases clipped from V and 7 bases from J, the junction kept 11 bases outside the gene matches.

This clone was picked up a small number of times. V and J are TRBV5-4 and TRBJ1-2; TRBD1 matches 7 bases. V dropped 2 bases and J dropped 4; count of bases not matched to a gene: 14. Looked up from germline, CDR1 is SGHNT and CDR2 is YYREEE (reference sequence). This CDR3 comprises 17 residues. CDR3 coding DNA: TGTGCCAGCAGCTTAACACCGTTGAGGGGGCGCGGCTATGGCTACACCTTC. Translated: CASSLTPLRGRGYGYTF.

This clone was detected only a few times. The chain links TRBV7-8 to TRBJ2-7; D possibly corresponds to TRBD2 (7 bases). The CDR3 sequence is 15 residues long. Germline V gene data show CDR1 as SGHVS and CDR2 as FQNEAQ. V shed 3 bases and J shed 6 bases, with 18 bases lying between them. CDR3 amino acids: CASSLGGAPGGEQYV. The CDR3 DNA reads TGTGCCAGCAGCTTGGGGGGGGCCCCCGGGGGCGAGCAGTACGTC.

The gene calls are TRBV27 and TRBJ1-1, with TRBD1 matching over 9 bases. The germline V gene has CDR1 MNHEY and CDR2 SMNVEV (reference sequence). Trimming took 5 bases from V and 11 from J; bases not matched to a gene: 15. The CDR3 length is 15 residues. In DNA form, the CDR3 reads TGTGCCAGCAGTACGGGACAGGGTTACGCCGAGATGGCTTTCTTT. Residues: CASSTGQGYAEMAFF.

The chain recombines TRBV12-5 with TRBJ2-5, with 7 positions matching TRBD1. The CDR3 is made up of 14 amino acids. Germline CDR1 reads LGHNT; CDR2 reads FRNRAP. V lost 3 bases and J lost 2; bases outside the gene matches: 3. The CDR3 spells CASGLGTAQETQYF. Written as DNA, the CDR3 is TGTGCTAGTGGTTTAGGGACAGCTCAAGAGACCCAGTACTTC. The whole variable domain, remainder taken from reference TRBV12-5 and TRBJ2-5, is DARVTQTPRHKVTEMGQEVTMRCQPILGHNTVFWYRQTMMQGLELLAYFRNRAPLDDSGMPKDRFSAEMPDATLATLKIQPSEPRDSAVYFCASGLGTAQETQYFGPGTRLLVL.

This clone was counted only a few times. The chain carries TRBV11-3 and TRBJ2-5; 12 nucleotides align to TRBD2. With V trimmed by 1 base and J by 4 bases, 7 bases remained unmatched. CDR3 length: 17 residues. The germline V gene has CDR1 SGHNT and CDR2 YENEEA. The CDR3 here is CASSLGSLAGGGETQYF. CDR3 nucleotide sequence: TGTGCCAGCAGCTTAGGATCGCTAGCGGGAGGGGGAGAGACCCAGTACTTC. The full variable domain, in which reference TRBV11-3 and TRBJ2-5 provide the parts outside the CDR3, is EAGVVQSPRYKIIEKKQPVAFWCNPISGHNTLYWYLQNLGQGPELLIRYENEEAVDDSQLPKDRFSAERLKGVDSTLKIQPAELGDSAVYLCASSLGSLAGGGETQYFGPGTRLLVL.

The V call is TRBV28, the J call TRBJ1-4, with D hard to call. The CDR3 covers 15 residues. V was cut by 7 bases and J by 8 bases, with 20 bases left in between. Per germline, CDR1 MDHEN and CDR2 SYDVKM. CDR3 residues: CASKAGIQGREKLFF. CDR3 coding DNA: TGTGCCAGCAAAGCGGGGATTCAAGGCAGGGAAAAACTGTTTTTT.